The clone carrying this TCR beta chain was observed once. Its antigen is as yet unknown. Trimming took 4 bases from V and 2 from J, leaving 11 bases between them. Per germline, CDR1 SGDLS and CDR2 YYNGEE. This CDR3 region has 14 residues. This sample was taken from a study of cytomegalovirus exposure and HLA in healthy donors. The study's findings and limits: HLA-A and HLA-B allele assignments for most subjects were reportedly predicted accurately using TCR beta sequences.

Primers included in the PCR were 60 Vbeta and 13 Jbeta primers. Clones were read by immunoSEQ multiplex PCR, and TCRdb kept only the in-frame ones, dropping some. This sample has approximately 160,000 clones, with 65% to 80% found just once. This chain uses TRBV9 with TRBJ2-3; tentative D call: TRBD1 (6 bases). Sequenced material: PBMCs. This sequence was found in a woman between 40 and 50 years old in good health and CMV-seropositive. CDR3 bases: TGTGCCAGCAGCCCCCGACAGGCCACAGATACGCAGTATTTT. Amino acid sequence: CASSPRQATDTQYF.